The 21 T cell receptor beta chains reported below all come from one sample, sequenced in a study of T cells expressing NK-cell markers. Using the 5' RACE reads, TCRdb records one entry per CDR3 protein without DNA. Its table lists about 550,000 distinct CDR3 sequences. The source material was blood T cells: a sorted CD56 or NKG2C T cell subset, CD4+ or CD8+ T cells, or bulk PBMC T cells (not recorded which). The receptor set was obtained from a young man in good health.

V and J are TRBV12-3 or TRBV12-4 and TRBJ2-3; there is no DNA to check the TCRdb D call of TRBD1. CDR3 length equals 16 residues. The CDR3 sequence is CASSLGDRVSTDTQYF.

This chain connects TRBV7-9 to TRBJ2-2. The CDR3 runs to 15 residues. The germline CDR1 and CDR2 sequences are SEHNR and FQNEAQ (reference sequence). Here the CDR3 reads CASSSTPKIPGELFF.

This chain uses TRBV5-1 with TRBJ2-2; TCRdb's D gene call, TRBD1, goes unchecked for lack of DNA. The CDR3 has 14 amino acids. Germline loops: CDR1 SGHRS, CDR2 YFSETQ. This CDR3 is CASSSRLGVGELFF. The full variable domain, in which reference TRBV5-1 and TRBJ2-2 provide the parts outside the CDR3, is KAGVTQTPRYLIKTRGQQVTLSCSPISGHRSVSWYQQTPGQGLQFLFEYFSETQRNKGNFPGRFSGRQFSNSRSEMNVSTLELGDSALYLCASSSRLGVGELFFGEGSRLTVL.

The gene calls are TRBV7-9 and TRBJ1-5. Germline loops: CDR1 SEHNR, CDR2 FQNEAQ (reference sequence). CDR3 length: 15 residues. This chain's CDR3 is CASSPIRSLDQPQHF.

The V gene is TRBV7-9, the J gene TRBJ2-4. CDR1 SEHNR and CDR2 FQNEAQ come from the germline V gene (reference sequence). This CDR3 spans 15 amino acids. CDR3 loop: CASSFQENAKNIQYF.

The chain is built from TRBV5-1 and TRBJ1-1; TCRdb lists TRBD1, though no DNA is available to test this call. The CDR3 is made up of 16 amino acids. In germline, CDR1 is SGHRS, CDR2 YFSETQ. CDR3 sequence reads: CASSRGGATGGTEAFF.

V usage is TRBV20-1 and J usage is TRBJ2-1; as DNA is missing, the TRBD2 call by TCRdb cannot be tested. CDR3 length: 17 amino acids. Germline CDR1 is DFQATT and CDR2 is SNEGSKA (reference sequence). The CDR3 protein is CSARDYGGLAGYNEQFF.

The chain employs TRBV20-1 and TRBJ2-5; TCRdb gives TRBD2 as the D gene, but with no DNA this cannot be confirmed. CDR3 size: 16 residues. Germline V gene sequence: CDR1 DFQATT, CDR2 SNEGSKA (reference sequence). CDR3 amino acids: CSASKLAGGTQETQYF.

This CDR3 reads CASSQDILAGSSDTQYF. The chain carries TRBV4-2 and TRBJ2-3; there is no DNA to check the TCRdb D call of TRBD2. Germline V CDR1 and CDR2: LGHNA, YNFKEQ. The CDR3 spans 17 residues.

The rearrangement joins TRBV21-1 to TRBJ1-1; TCRdb's D gene call, TRBD1, goes unchecked for lack of DNA. TRBV21-1 is assigned pseudogene status. The CDR3 runs to 16 residues. The CDR3: CASSKESQGPNTEAFF.

The V call is TRBV12-3 or TRBV12-4, the J call TRBJ2-4. This CDR3 is 11 amino acids long. The CDR3 sequence: CASSLGGGQYF.

The chain has TRBV12-3 or TRBV12-4 and TRBJ1-4. CDR3 size: 16 residues. The CDR3 sequence: CASSTDSGATNEKLFF.

The V call is TRBV5-1, the J call TRBJ2-5; TCRdb returns TRBD1, unconfirmable since there is no DNA. The CDR3 has 17 residues. The germline CDR1 and CDR2 sequences are SGHRS and YFSETQ. The CDR3 here is CASSLRLGTGDVETQYF.

This sequence joins TRBV20-1 and TRBJ2-3; TCRdb's D call of TRBD2 is untestable without DNA. The CDR3 loop spans 16 amino acids. CDR1 is DFQATT, CDR2 SNEGSKA, per germline (reference sequence). The CDR3 reads CSAPLAGGWGTDTQYF.

The CDR3 is CSVASGGAGYGYTF. The chain recombines TRBV29-1 with TRBJ1-2; the TRBD1 assignment by TCRdb is unverifiable without DNA. The CDR3 is 14 residues long. Germline lookup yields CDR1 SQVTM and CDR2 ANQGSEA. The variable domain in full, completed from reference TRBV29-1 and TRBJ1-2, reads SAVISQKPSRDICQRGTSLTIQCQVDSQVTMMFWYRQQPGQSLTLIATANQGSEATYESGFVIDKFPISRPNLTFSTLTVSNMSPEDSSIYLCSVASGGAGYGYTFGSGTRLTVV.

The chain recombines TRBV5-1 with TRBJ2-1. The CDR3 runs to 15 residues. The germline V gene has CDR1 SGHRS and CDR2 YFSETQ. The CDR3 is CASSQTDSTYNEQFF.

The chain has TRBV7-9 and TRBJ2-1; the D call from TCRdb, TRBD2, cannot be confirmed without DNA. The CDR3 has 15 residues. CDR1 SEHNR and CDR2 FQNEAQ come from the germline V gene (reference sequence). The CDR3 region is CASSLASGRAGEQFF.

This rearrangement joins TRBV5-1 to TRBJ1-4; with no DNA, the TCRdb D assignment of TRBD1 cannot be verified. The CDR3 runs to 15 residues. Germline V gene lookup returns CDR1 SGHRS and CDR2 YFSETQ. CDR3 loop: CASSGGSSTNEKLFF.

The chain couples TRBV24-1 to TRBJ2-3; without DNA, the TCRdb call of TRBD1 cannot be checked. The CDR3 extends over 16 amino acids. CDR1 is KGHDR, CDR2 SFDVKD, per germline. This CDR3 reads CATSDRTGIFTDTQYF.

J is TRBJ2-7 and V is TRBV7-3; TCRdb outputs TRBD1, but without DNA this stays unchecked. CDR3 length: 14 residues. Per the germline V gene, CDR1 is SGHTA and CDR2 is FQGTGA. CDR3 region: CASSLTPGPYEQYF.

V is TRBV15 and J is TRBJ2-7. CDR3 size: 13 residues. Germline assignment: CDR1 LNHNV and CDR2 YYDKDF (reference sequence). The chain's CDR3 is CATSRDLGGWQYF.